This section outlines one T cell receptor (beta chain) sequence together with its context. Which antigen it targets is not known. The source of the sample is a study of cytomegalovirus exposure and HLA in healthy donors (dated by TCRdb to the late 2010s). Study-level background: An earlier analysis of more than 550 of the donors reported 250 to 350 Gb of sequence data and 95 million to 120 million unique TCR beta sequences obtained from about 200 million T cells. Around 320 gigabases of sequencing data and tens of millions of unique TCR sequences were included in an early release covering 500 to 750 HLA-typed donors. Among the roughly 400 genotyped donors, 81% belonged to the genetic ancestry cluster associated with self-reported Caucasian donors. The study aimed to test whether signatures of past pathogen exposure could be identified by cataloging public T cell receptors. The T cell repertoires of 670 or so subjects were profiled by immunosequencing and related to cytomegalovirus serostatus. Besides the first cohort of roughly 660 subjects, a separate validation cohort made up of 90 to 150 different subjects was used. The study combined high-throughput TCR immunosequencing, statistical association of individual TCRs with disease status, and machine learning to predict cytomegalovirus infection status. In a later analysis, previously published TCR beta repertoires from 600 to 850 donors were re-analyzed and high-resolution HLA genotyping was added so that TCR occurrence patterns could be studied. The later analysis used no new phenotypic data to find candidate immune exposures, relying instead on TCR beta sequences and their occurrence across donors. An earlier analysis of roughly 580 of the donors used high-throughput TCR beta sequencing to judge whether each TCR beta V gene segment behaved as functional or pseudogenic. Donor age, sex, ethnicity and CMV serostatus were compiled alongside the repertoire data. A later genetic analysis took genome-wide SNP genotypes for about 55% of the roughly 670 donors and used that subset as a discovery cohort. Every discovery cohort repertoire had been produced on one sequencing platform. HLA typing included class I and class II loci at four-digit resolution. Typing coverage differed by locus: A, B, C, DRB1 and DQB1 were typed in about 629-640 donors, DQA1 in approximately 520, DPA1 in some 610, and DPB1 in approximately 450. Five DR-DQ haplotypes were handled as single units for association and clustering, since linkage in the cohort was strong. Among roughly 400 genotyped donors of the cohort, an average of around 240,000 unique TCR beta nucleotide sequences were sequenced per donor, roughly 18% of them non-productive.

The cohort was made up of under 800 healthy bone marrow donors. At the time of sampling, every cohort member was nominally healthy, though immune exposures that went unrecorded were likely present. The donor was CMV seronegative and was included in the group of approximately 350 seronegative cohort members. Each donor provided a peripheral blood sample, and peripheral blood mononuclear cells were used for TCR beta sequencing. Genomic DNA extraction from the blood cell samples was performed with the Qiagen DNeasy Blood Extraction Kit. The paper as a whole reports these results and caveats: Correlated functional status among segregating V segments might be attributable to linkage disequilibrium, but an unknown experimental factor could not be ruled out. Only TCR beta chains were sequenced in this cohort, and the absence of alpha or paired-chain data limited detectable features. In vitro tests confirmed that a few of the cytomegalovirus-associated TCR beta chains recognize cytomegalovirus antigens. The authors suggested that the approach could potentially be generalized to other disease states and immunological phenotypes. A later analysis found that most CMV-associated TCR beta chains appeared HLA-restricted, with HLA associations seemingly driven largely by CMV exposure. The classifier was reported to diagnose cytomegalovirus status with high specificity and sensitivity in both the original and validation cohorts. Because HLA typing was missing for some donors at each locus, association tests included only the typed subset. In a later analysis, some 18,000 TCR beta sequences were associated with specific HLA alleles at a false discovery rate of 0.05. In a later analysis, HLA-associated TCR beta chains were found to be more clonally expanded and to have lower generation probabilities than equally common non-associated chains. Most TCR sequences were observed very rarely across donors, whereas some public TCRs were present in many individuals. A further reported finding was that TCR beta sequences accurately predicted the HLA-A and HLA-B alleles for most subjects in the first cohort. An earlier analysis of approximately 540 of the donors showed that most TCR beta V segments appeared in productive rearrangements either about 90% or about 30% of the time, which broadly matched IMGT annotations. Strong co-occurrence of HLA alleles, especially DR and DQ, made assigning TCR associations to individual alleles difficult. The only immune exposure information available for the cohort was CMV serostatus. The earlier analysis of 587 of the donors excluded about 16 rarely observed V segments, including chromosome 9 orphons, because counts were too low. A group of highly shared sequence variants was considered likely to be a technical artifact of the sequencing pipeline. According to a later analysis, parvovirus B19, influenza, CMV and Epstein-Barr virus appeared linked to several top co-occurrence clusters. A later genetic analysis reported fewer N-insertions in productive TCRs among donors in an Asian-associated ancestry cluster than the 666-donor mean. The 87-base-pair reads could not distinguish some IMGT-functional V segments, including TRBV6-2 and TRBV6-3, so those segments were excluded. Presence/absence analyses assumed roughly uniform sequencing depth across donors, an assumption that may not hold. According to a later analysis, TCR association rates differed among HLA loci, with DRB1 alleles showing the most associated TCRs and HLA-C alleles showing the fewest. V-gene and J-gene trimming of TCR beta chains was associated with a missense DCLRE1C variant in a later genetic analysis, and the association was replicated in an independent cohort. The study gave a list of 150 to 200 TCR beta chains associated with cytomegalovirus.

Library preparation used the immunoSEQ multiplex PCR assay. The multiplex PCR relied on a mix of 60 forward primers for TCR Vbeta segments and 13 reverse primers for TCR Jbeta segments. A multiplex PCR assay on genomic DNA amplified the CDR3 region of rearranged TCR beta genes. Amplified TCR beta libraries were sequenced as 87-base-pair reads on the Illumina HiSeq System. The published analysis was carried out like this. Across the 700 or so repertoires, a later analysis counted approximately 75 million unique TCR beta chains, some 11 million of which were shared by at least two donors. To remove PCR and sequencing errors, raw reads were error-corrected and collapsed into unique sequences using a nearest-neighbor algorithm that merged closely related sequences. CDR3 sequences were aligned to IMGT reference sequences to assign V, D and J gene segments. For a sequence to be retained, a match of at least six nucleotides to both a V gene segment and a J gene segment was required. Rearrangements were classified as productive when the CDR3 lacked stop codons and remained in frame with V and J, and all other rearrangements were classified as non-productive. CDR3 was defined by IMGT convention, running from the second conserved V-encoded cysteine to the conserved J-encoded phenylalanine. The earlier analysis of a few hundred of the donors excluded any sequence lacking an unambiguous match to a single V gene segment. An earlier analysis of 500 to 700 of the donors classified V segments as functional when productive rearrangements were above 56.7% and as segregating when the standard deviation between donors was above 5%. A statistical classification framework was built for diagnosing cytomegalovirus status from the catalog of TCR beta chain sequences. A later analysis assigned V and J genes by comparing TCR nucleotide sequences with IMGT/GENE-DB human TR gene sequences. Using the TCRdist pipeline, a later analysis assigned CDR3 sequences along with most-parsimonious VDJ recombination scenarios. A later analysis defined each TCR beta chain by its CDR3 amino acid sequence plus V-gene family, and excluded reads lacking a unique V-gene family. To address suspected cross-contamination and a sequencing artifact, a later analysis removed 450 to 700 highly shared, low-generation-probability nucleotide sequences. In a later analysis, a clonal expansion index was calculated for each public chain from normalized within-repertoire ranks of inferred template counts. Generation probabilities in a later analysis came from a VDJ recombination model fitted to out-of-frame rearrangements, and those results were checked against IGoR. Hypergeometric tests were used in a later analysis to score TCR-TCR, TCR-HLA and TCR-CMV co-occurrence, with a repertoire-size bias correction applied to the TCR pairs. False discovery rates were estimated in a later analysis by permuting HLA or CMV assignments 20 times. In a later analysis, co-occurring TCRs were grouped using DBSCAN, with TCRdist sequence similarity added in when clustering inside HLA-allele-positive subsets. For co-occurrence clustering, repertoires with fewer than 30,000 or more than 120,000 public chains were excluded, along with roughly 5 repertoires with anomalous nucleotide sharing. What TCRdb holds here is the immuneACCESS table cut down to in-frame rearrangements. Part of the clones is not present; checked against another copy, under half of the missing clones reflect an unresolved V gene, and the others are unexplained. Clone size and the V and J calls come from that table; the DNA yielded D and trimming. The table for this sample records about 120,000 clones. Around 4% of the sample rests with the top ten.

The germline V gene (reference sequence) yields SGHNT for CDR1 and YYREEE for CDR2. From the cysteine up to the phenylalanine, the CDR3 has a length of 17 residues. Only the CDR3 region is kept as DNA, spanning 51 bases read in frame from base 1. V and J are truncated by 0 bases and 5 bases respectively, leaving an intervening sequence of 18 bases. This receptor was taken from a man younger than 30 in good health and CMV-seronegative. This receptor chain uses TRBV5-4 and TRBJ2-1; matching of 5 bases hints at TRBD2 as the D gene. The sequenced sample was PBMCs. CDR3 reads: CASSLAGSRAVDNEQFF. The DNA is as follows: TGTGCCAGCAGCTTGGCGGGATCACGAGCGGTCGACAATGAGCAGTTCTTC.